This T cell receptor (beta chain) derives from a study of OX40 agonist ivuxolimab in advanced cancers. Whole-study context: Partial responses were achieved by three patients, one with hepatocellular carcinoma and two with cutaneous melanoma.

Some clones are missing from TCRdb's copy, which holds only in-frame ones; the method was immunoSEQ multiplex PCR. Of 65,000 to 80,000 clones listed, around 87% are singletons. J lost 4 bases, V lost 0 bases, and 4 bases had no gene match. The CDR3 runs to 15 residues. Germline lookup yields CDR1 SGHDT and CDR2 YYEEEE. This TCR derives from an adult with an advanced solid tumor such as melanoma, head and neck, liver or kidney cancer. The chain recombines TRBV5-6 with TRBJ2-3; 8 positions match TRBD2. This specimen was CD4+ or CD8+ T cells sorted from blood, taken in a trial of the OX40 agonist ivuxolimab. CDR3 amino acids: CASSLAGRAPDTQYF. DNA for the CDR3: TGTGCCAGCAGCTTGGCCGGGAGGGCCCCAGATACGCAGTATTTT.